Below are 22 T cell receptor beta chains sequenced from a single sample in a study of blood T cell repertoires in COVID-19. The method was immunoSEQ multiplex PCR; TCRdb's version includes in-frame clones alone and lacks a portion of them. The table shows roughly 150,000 clones, with more than 80% occurring only once. The sequenced sample was PBMCs or T cells enriched from blood (not recorded which). The receptor source for this set is a woman between 18 and 29 years old who had been exposed to COVID-19.

The chain carries TRBV29-1 and TRBJ2-6; no clear D. The CDR3 loop spans 15 amino acids. CDR1 is SQVTM and CDR2 is ANQGSEA in the germline V gene. V was clipped by 4 bases and J by 0 bases, with 10 bases between them. CDR3 bases: TGCAGCGTTGGACGGCCGGGCTCTGGGGCCAACGTCCTGACTTTC. Its protein is CSVGRPGSGANVLTF.

This chain links TRBV14 with TRBJ1-3, with no clear D. Germline CDR1 SGHDN, CDR2 FVKESK. Deletions cut 5 bases from V and 0 bases from J, with 11 bases between. The CDR3 runs to 15 residues. CDR3: CASSAQFISGNTIYF. The CDR3 DNA sequence: TGTGCCAGCAGCGCACAGTTTATCTCTGGAAACACCATATATTTT.

V gene TRBV6-5 combines with J gene TRBJ2-7; D might be TRBD2 (6 bases). The CDR3 totals 13 residues. Germline CDR1 reads MNHEY; CDR2 reads SVGAGI. V lost 2 bases, J lost 6 bases, and 11 bases lay in between. CDR3 nucleotides: TGTGCCAGCAGTTACGATGGGACTCCCGAGCAGTACTTC. Its protein is CASSYDGTPEQYF.

This clone was observed once. This chain links TRBV6-5 with TRBJ1-1; a possible D gene is TRBD1 (5 bases). The CDR3 loop spans 13 amino acids. Germline V gene data show CDR1 as MNHEY and CDR2 as SVGAGI. Deletions cut 8 bases from V and 0 bases from J, with 10 bases between. The CDR3 nucleotides are TGTGCCAGCCGTAGGGGTCTGAACACTGAAGCTTTCTTT. Translated: CASRRGLNTEAFF.

This clone was observed a single time. The chain uses TRBV10-1 and TRBJ2-7, with a possible D match to TRBD1 (5 bases). Trimming removed 2 bases at V and 0 bases at J, with 5 bases between. This CDR3 is 13 amino acids long. Germline CDR1 is WNHNN and CDR2 is SYGVQD (reference sequence). CDR3 in DNA: TGCGCCAGCAGTGAGGACAGCTCCTACGAGCAGTACTTC. It translates to CASSEDSSYEQYF.

The V call is TRBV2, the J call TRBJ1-2; D is uncertain. V lost 8 bases and J lost 1, with 11 bases in between. The CDR3 length is 13 residues. Germline V CDR1 and CDR2: SNHLY, FYNNEI. This CDR3 reads CASALRYNYGYTF. CDR3 DNA sequence: TGTGCCAGCGCTCTTCGGTATAACTATGGCTACACCTTC. Combining the CDR3 with reference TRBV2 and TRBJ1-2 gives the whole variable domain EPEVTQTPSHQVTQMGQEVILRCVPISNHLYFYWYRQILGQKVEFLVSFYNNEISEKSEIFDDQFSVERPDGSNFTLKIRSTKLEDSAMYFCASALRYNYGYTFGSGTRLTVV.

The rearrangement joins TRBV9 to TRBJ2-6; D unresolved. The germline CDR1 and CDR2 sequences are SGDLS and YYNGEE. The CDR3 has 14 residues. Trimming took 2 bases from V and 0 from J, leaving 3 bases between them. The CDR3 DNA is TGTGCCAGCAGCGTTTACTCTGGGGCCAACGTCCTGACTTTC. This encodes CASSVYSGANVLTF.

The V call is TRBV28, the J call TRBJ1-6; TRBD1 is a possible D gene (6 bases). Germline lookup yields CDR1 MDHEN and CDR2 SYDVKM. CDR3 length: 18 amino acids. Trimming took off 7 bases at V and 1 base at J, with 20 bases between the two ends. The CDR3 is CASKRLRGGRSYNSPLHF. Written as DNA, the CDR3 is TGTGCCAGCAAGCGATTGCGGGGGGGGCGGTCCTATAATTCACCCCTCCACTTT.

The genes are TRBV27 and TRBJ2-7; D unresolved. Per the germline V gene, CDR1 is MNHEY and CDR2 is SMNVEV (reference sequence). Trimming shortened V by 0 bases and J by 6 bases, and 9 bases separated the two germline ends. CDR3 length equals 13 residues. In nucleotides, the CDR3 is TGTGCCAGCAGTTTATCACCGCCCGGCGAGCAGTACTTC. The encoded protein is CASSLSPPGEQYF.

The chain has TRBV10-3 and TRBJ2-3, with 7 bases identical to TRBD2. Germline CDR1 ENHRY, CDR2 SYGVKD. V lost 0 bases to trimming and J lost 5 bases; unmatched junction nucleotides: 5. The CDR3 sequence is 15 residues long. Here the CDR3 reads CAISESAGAGDTQYF. CDR3 bases: TGTGCCATCAGTGAGTCTGCGGGAGCGGGAGATACGCAGTATTTT.

The rearrangement uses TRBV29-1 and TRBJ2-3; no firm D call. Germline V gene lookup returns CDR1 SQVTM and CDR2 ANQGSEA. This CDR3 contains 13 residues. V lost 5 bases to trimming and J lost 2 bases, with 11 bases between them. In DNA, the CDR3 is TGCAGCGTTAGTCGAGGCACCACAGATACGCAGTATTTT. Translating it yields CSVSRGTTDTQYF.

This clone was seen only once. The chain joins TRBV19 to TRBJ2-7, with D possibly being TRBD1 (6 bases). The ends were cut back, 3 bases at V and 1 base at J, with 10 bases in the middle. Germline V gene sequence: CDR1 LNHDA, CDR2 SQIVND (reference sequence). The CDR3 loop spans 14 amino acids. The CDR3 reads CASSMSRGSYEQYF. DNA for the CDR3: TGTGCCAGTAGTATGAGCAGGGGTTCCTACGAGCAGTACTTC.

J is TRBJ1-6 and V is TRBV30; maybe TRBD1 (5 bases). CDR3 length equals 15 residues. Germline values: CDR1 GTSNPN, CDR2 SVGIG (reference sequence). Trimming shortened V by 3 bases and J by 8 bases, and 17 bases separated the two germline ends. CDR3 in amino acids: CAWRSGGAWDSPLHF. CDR3 nucleotide sequence: TGTGCCTGGAGGAGTGGAGGGGCTTGGGATTCACCCCTCCACTTT.

This chain uses TRBV3-1 (or the pseudogene TRBV3-2) with TRBJ2-1; TRBD2 is a possible D gene (6 bases). Germline V gene lookup returns CDR1 LGHDT and CDR2 YNNKEL (reference sequence). The CDR3 spans 14 residues. V dropped 3 bases and J dropped 4 bases, with 10 bases sitting between them. The CDR3: CASSQGGEYNEQFF. In DNA, the CDR3 is TGTGCCAGCAGCCAGGGGGGAGAATACAATGAGCAGTTCTTC.

The chain combines TRBV30 with TRBJ1-2; 7 bases match TRBD1. Per the germline V gene, CDR1 is GTSNPN and CDR2 is SVGIG (reference sequence). The CDR3 runs to 13 residues. V was clipped by 3 bases and J by 7 bases; unmatched bases: 8. Here the CDR3 reads CAWSDTGVTGYTF. For the CDR3, the DNA is TGTGCCTGGAGCGATACAGGGGTTACTGGCTACACCTTC.

The chain couples TRBV2 to TRBJ1-2, with D perhaps TRBD1 (5 bases). The CDR3 extends over 15 amino acids. Germline assignment: CDR1 SNHLY and CDR2 FYNNEI. V gave up 8 bases and J gave up 1 base, with 17 bases separating them. CDR3 nucleotide sequence: TGTGCCAGCTACGGGGGTCTCACTCGTAACTATGGCTACACCTTC. Translating it yields CASYGGLTRNYGYTF.

The count of this clone is one. Other DNA sequences in the same sample also yield this CDR3. This chain connects TRBV9 to TRBJ2-1; the match to TRBD2 covers 9 bases. Germline V lookup: CDR1 SGDLS, CDR2 YYNGEE. This CDR3 spans 15 amino acids. The V gene end was trimmed by 0 bases and the J gene end by 4 bases; junction bases not matched to a gene: 2. CDR3 DNA sequence: TGTGCCAGCAGCGTAGGCCTAGCGGGGTACAATGAGCAGTTCTTC. It codes for CASSVGLAGYNEQFF.

The chain carries TRBV19 and TRBJ2-1, with TRBD1 matching 8 bases. Germline V lookup: CDR1 LNHDA, CDR2 SQIVND (reference sequence). The CDR3 sequence is 15 residues long. After removal of 2 bases from V and 2 bases from J, the junction contained 2 bases not matched to a gene. CDR3 region: CASSIRQGTYNEQFF. The CDR3 DNA is TGTGCCAGTAGTATACGACAGGGGACCTACAATGAGCAGTTCTTC.

The CDR3 spells CAWSDRDRGYEQYF. The CDR3 DNA follows: TGTGCCTGGAGCGATCGGGACAGGGGCTACGAGCAGTACTTC. This chain links TRBV30 with TRBJ2-7; TRBD1 aligns across 10 bases. The germline CDR1 and CDR2 sequences are GTSNPN and SVGIG (reference sequence). Trimming removed 3 bases from V and 3 bases from J; junction bases left unmatched: 5. This CDR3 has 14 amino acids.

This rearrangement joins TRBV7-2 to TRBJ2-3, with TRBD2 identical over 11 bases. The CDR3 loop spans 16 amino acids. Per the germline V gene, CDR1 is SGHTA and CDR2 is FQGNSA. Germline trimming cut 3 bases from V and 4 bases from J; bases unmatched to any gene: 6. As DNA, the CDR3 is TGTGCCAGCAGCTTCACTAGCGGGAGCCTCCCAGATACGCAGTATTTT. Amino acid sequence: CASSFTSGSLPDTQYF. Combining the CDR3 with reference TRBV7-2 and TRBJ2-3 gives the whole variable domain GAGVSQSPSNKVTEKGKDVELRCDPISGHTALYWYRQSLGQGLEFLIYFQGNSAPDKSGLPSDRFSAERTGGSVSTLTIQRTQQEDSAVYLCASSFTSGSLPDTQYFGPGTRLTVL.

The chain carries TRBV27 and TRBJ2-3; 7 bases are a match to TRBD2. This CDR3 has 15 residues. Germline CDR1 MNHEY, CDR2 SMNVEV (reference sequence). With V trimmed by 7 bases and J by 2 bases, 9 bases remained unmatched. This CDR3 reads CASTRGEGHTDTQYF. The CDR3 DNA reads TGTGCCAGCACAAGAGGGGAGGGCCACACAGATACGCAGTATTTT.

The CDR3 sequence is CASSRTSGRSNEQFF. The CDR3 nucleotides are TGTGCCAGCAGCCGAACTAGCGGGAGGAGCAATGAGCAGTTCTTC. The genes are TRBV6-2 or TRBV6-3 and TRBJ2-1; 12 nucleotides agree with TRBD2. The J segment lost 6 bases and the V segment lost 6 bases, leaving 6 bases of the junction unmatched. The CDR3 runs 15 residues. CDR1 is MNHEY, CDR2 SVGEGT, per germline.